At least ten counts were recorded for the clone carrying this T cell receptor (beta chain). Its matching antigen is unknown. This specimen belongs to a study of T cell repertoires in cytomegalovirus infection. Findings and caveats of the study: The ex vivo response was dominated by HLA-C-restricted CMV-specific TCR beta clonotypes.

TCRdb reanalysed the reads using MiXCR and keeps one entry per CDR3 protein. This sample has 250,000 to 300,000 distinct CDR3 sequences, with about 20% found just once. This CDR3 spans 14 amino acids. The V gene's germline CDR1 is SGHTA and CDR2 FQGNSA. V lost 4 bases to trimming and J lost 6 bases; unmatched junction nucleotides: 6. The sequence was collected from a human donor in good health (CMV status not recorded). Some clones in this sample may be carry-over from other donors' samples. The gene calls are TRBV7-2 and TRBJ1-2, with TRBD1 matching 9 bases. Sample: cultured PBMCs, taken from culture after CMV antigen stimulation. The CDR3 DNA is TGTGCCAGCAGCTCAACAGGGGGCTCTAATGGCTACACCTTC. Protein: CASSSTGGSNGYTF.